Listed below are T cell receptor beta chains from one sample, sequenced in a study of regulatory T cells in long-lasting Graves disease. TCRdb re-derived calls from the multiplex PCR reads in MiXCR, one entry per CDR3 protein. The top ten hold 16% of the sample, which has approximately 400,000 distinct CDR3 sequences, 15% seen once. These records were also assigned to another study, of T cells in Graves' hyperthyroidism and ophthalmopathy.

The sequenced sample was peripheral blood mononuclear cells (PBMCs), obtained at new diagnosis, from a patient treated with antithyroid drugs. The receptors stem from a woman aged 25-40 years with Graves disease. Each CDR3 is given with its conserved first and last residue. D genes are given only for firm matches. Size is omitted from some rows. Given values are once, few, many or a class for expanded clones.

D gene: -
J gene: TRBJ1-1
clone size: -
V gene: TRBV9
CDR3 protein: CASSVGGVNTEAFF
CDR3 DNA: TGTGCCAGCAGCGTAGGGGGGGTGAACACTGAAGCTTTCTTT

D gene: -
J gene: TRBJ2-3
clone size: -
V gene: TRBV20-1
CDR3 protein: CSDHFGFF
CDR3 DNA: TGCAGTGACCACTTTGGTTTCTTT

D gene: -
J gene: TRBJ1-5
clone size: few
V gene: TRBV6-1
CDR3 protein: CASSEGQEDQPQHF
CDR3 DNA: TGTGCCAGCAGTGAGGGGCAGGAGGATCAGCCCCAGCATTTT

D gene: TRBD2
J gene: TRBJ2-1
clone size: -
V gene: TRBV10-1
CDR3 protein: CASSGAGVSYNEQFF
CDR3 DNA: TGCGCCAGCAGTGGAGCGGGAGTCTCCTACAATGAGCAGTTCTTC

D gene: TRBD1
J gene: TRBJ1-2
clone size: -
V gene: TRBV25-1
CDR3 protein: CASSAMGQGAHGYTF
CDR3 DNA: TGTGCCAGCAGTGCCATGGGACAGGGGGCTCACGGCTACACCTTC

D gene: TRBD2
J gene: TRBJ2-7
clone size: -
V gene: TRBV20-1
CDR3 protein: CSARGAASGSYEQYF
CDR3 DNA: TGCAGTGCTAGAGGGGCGGCTAGCGGCTCCTACGAGCAGTACTTC

D gene: -
J gene: TRBJ2-1
clone size: many
V gene: TRBV20-1
CDR3 protein: CSARGGRSEQFF
CDR3 DNA: TGCAGTGCTAGAGGGGGACGTTCTGAGCAGTTCTTC

D gene: TRBD2
J gene: TRBJ2-7
clone size: many
V gene: TRBV20-1
CDR3 protein: CSAREPWEGGVGEQYF
CDR3 DNA: TGCAGTGCTAGAGAACCCTGGGAGGGAGGGGTTGGCGAGCAGTACTTC

D gene: -
J gene: TRBJ2-7
clone size: -
V gene: TRBV27
CDR3 protein: CASSLTAGSPYEQYF
CDR3 DNA: TGTGCCAGCAGTTTAACAGCGGGTAGCCCCTACGAGCAGTACTTC

D gene: -
J gene: TRBJ2-7
clone size: many
V gene: TRBV30
CDR3 protein: CAWTDRLTSLIYEQYF
CDR3 DNA: TGTGCCTGGACGGACAGGCTGACTAGTTTAATATACGAGCAGTACTTC

D gene: -
J gene: TRBJ2-1
clone size: few
V gene: TRBV9
CDR3 protein: CASSVGGAGSYNEQFF
CDR3 DNA: TGTGCCAGCAGCGTAGGTGGGGCGGGCTCCTACAATGAGCAGTTCTTC

D gene: -
J gene: TRBJ2-3
clone size: many
V gene: TRBV18
CDR3 protein: CASSPLGTWNTDTQYF
CDR3 DNA: TGTGCCAGCTCACCACTTGGAACGTGGAACACAGATACGCAGTATTTT

D gene: TRBD1
J gene: TRBJ1-5
clone size: few
V gene: TRBV19
CDR3 protein: CASSIDRGTGSWHGNQPQHF
CDR3 DNA: TGTGCCAGTAGTATAGATCGCGGGACAGGGTCTTGGCATGGCAATCAGCCCCAGCATTTT

D gene: -
J gene: TRBJ2-1
clone size: many
V gene: TRBV5-1
CDR3 protein: CASSLWRVSYNEQFF
CDR3 DNA: TGCGCCAGCAGCTTGTGGCGGGTGTCCTACAATGAGCAGTTCTTC

D gene: -
J gene: TRBJ1-1
clone size: many
V gene: TRBV2
CDR3 protein: CASSGTGANTEAFF
CDR3 DNA: TGTGCCAGCAGCGGAACCGGGGCCAACACTGAAGCTTTCTTT

D gene: TRBD1
J gene: TRBJ1-6
clone size: -
V gene: TRBV7-2
CDR3 protein: CASSPRQGAGNSPLHF
CDR3 DNA: TGTGCCAGCAGCCCGAGACAGGGGGCGGGTAATTCACCCCTCCACTTT

D gene: TRBD2
J gene: TRBJ2-7
clone size: -
V gene: TRBV6-2/TRBV6-3
CDR3 protein: CASSRPTSGRNEQYF
CDR3 DNA: TGTGCCAGCAGTCGCCCGACTAGCGGGAGGAACGAGCAGTACTTC

D gene: -
J gene: TRBJ2-5
clone size: many
V gene: TRBV20-1
CDR3 protein: CSASPTVRGVETQYF
CDR3 DNA: TGCAGTGCTAGCCCAACCGTGAGGGGGGTGGAGACCCAGTACTTC

D gene: TRBD2
J gene: TRBJ2-3
clone size: few
V gene: TRBV19
CDR3 protein: CASSSRLAGTGSDTQYF
CDR3 DNA: TGTGCCAGTAGTTCGAGACTAGCGGGAACTGGCTCAGATACGCAGTATTTT

D gene: -
J gene: TRBJ2-7
clone size: many
V gene: TRBV20-1
CDR3 protein: CSGGHNYEQYF
CDR3 DNA: TGCAGTGGTGGCCACAACTACGAGCAGTACTTC

D gene: -
J gene: TRBJ2-5
clone size: many
V gene: TRBV2
CDR3 protein: CASSVQQFQETQYF
CDR3 DNA: TGTGCCAGCAGTGTACAGCAGTTCCAAGAGACCCAGTACTTC